This T cell receptor (beta chain) derives from a study of control samples from healthy donors and cancer patients. Trimming cost V 6 bases and J 7 bases; bases outside gene matches: 16. The CDR3 is made up of 17 amino acids. The germline CDR1 and CDR2 sequences are MNHEY and SVGEGT. The protocol was immunoSEQ multiplex PCR, while the TCRdb copy is restricted to in-frame clones and leaves out a portion. The data show under 450,000 clones, over 75% seen once. Material for sequencing was PBMCs. This TCR was recovered from a man aged 35 to 55 with head and neck cancer. J is TRBJ2-1 and V is TRBV6-2 or TRBV6-3; 9 nucleotides line up with TRBD2. The CDR3, as DNA: TGTGCCAGCAGCCCCCGGGTAGCGGGGGCGTTCGTGAATGAGCAGTTCTTC. Translated, it gives CASSPRVAGAFVNEQFF.